This T cell receptor (beta chain) was found in a study of blood T cell repertoires in COVID-19. Looking at the study overall: Some COVID-19 samples were acute and others convalescent; all came from the United States, Italy and Spain.

Using immunoSEQ multiplex PCR, the repertoire was profiled, and TCRdb retains in-frame clones only, with some absent. The top ten clones hold roughly 2% of a sample with tens of thousands of clones, roughly nine tenths of them seen once. Germline values: CDR1 SGHRS, CDR2 YFSETQ. There are 14 residues in the CDR3. V lost 0 bases and J lost 8, with 12 bases in between. The sequencing sample was made of peripheral blood. The receptor comes from a man in his fifties or sixties with active COVID-19. The V and J genes are TRBV5-1 and TRBJ2-1, with D possibly TRBD1 on 6 matching bases. The CDR3 is CASSLGQAGDEQFF. CDR3 bases: TGCGCCAGCAGCTTGGGACAGGCTGGGGATGAGCAGTTCTTC.